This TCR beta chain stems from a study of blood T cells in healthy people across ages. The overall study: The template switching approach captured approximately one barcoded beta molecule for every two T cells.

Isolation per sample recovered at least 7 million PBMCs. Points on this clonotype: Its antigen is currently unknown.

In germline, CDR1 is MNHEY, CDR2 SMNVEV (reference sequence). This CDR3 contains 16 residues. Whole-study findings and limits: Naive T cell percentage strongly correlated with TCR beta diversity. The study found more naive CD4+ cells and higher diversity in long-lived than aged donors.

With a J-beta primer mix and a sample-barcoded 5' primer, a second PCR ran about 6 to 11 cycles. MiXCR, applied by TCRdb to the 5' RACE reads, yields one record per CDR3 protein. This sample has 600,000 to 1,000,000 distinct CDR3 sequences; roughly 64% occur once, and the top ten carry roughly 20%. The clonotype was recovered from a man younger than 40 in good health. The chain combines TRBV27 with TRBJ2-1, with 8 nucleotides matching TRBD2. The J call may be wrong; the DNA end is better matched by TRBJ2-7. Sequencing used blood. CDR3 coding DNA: TGTGCCAGCAGTACCACTAGCGGTCCCTCCTACAATGAGCAGTACTTC. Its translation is CASSTTSGPSYNEQYF.